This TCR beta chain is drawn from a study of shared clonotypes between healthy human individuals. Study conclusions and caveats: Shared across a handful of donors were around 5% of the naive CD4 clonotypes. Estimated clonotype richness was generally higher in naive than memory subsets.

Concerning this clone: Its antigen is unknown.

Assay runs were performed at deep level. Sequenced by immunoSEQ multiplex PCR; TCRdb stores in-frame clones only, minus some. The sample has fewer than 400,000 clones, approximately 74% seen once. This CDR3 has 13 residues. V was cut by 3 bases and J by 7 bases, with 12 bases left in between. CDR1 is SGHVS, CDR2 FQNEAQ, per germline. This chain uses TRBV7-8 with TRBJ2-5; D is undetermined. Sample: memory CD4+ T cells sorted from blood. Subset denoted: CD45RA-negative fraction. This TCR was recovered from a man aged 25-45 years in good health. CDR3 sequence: CASSFDRVGTQYF. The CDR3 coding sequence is TGTGCCAGCAGCTTCGATCGTGTTGGGACCCAGTACTTC. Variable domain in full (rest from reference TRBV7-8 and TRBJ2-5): GAGVSQSPRYKVAKRGQDVALRCDPISGHVSLFWYQQALGQGPEFLTYFQNEAQLDKSGLPSDRFFAERPEGSVSTLKIQRTQQEDSAVYLCASSFDRVGTQYFGPGTRLLVL.